This T cell receptor (beta chain) emerged from a study of CD8+CD57+ T cells in acquired aplastic anemia. This clonotype has only a few counts. Patients sequenced had flow cytometry evidence of CD8+CD57+ cell expansion. The V end lost 5 bases, the J end lost 6 bases, and 7 bases lay between the germline ends. Germline V gene data show CDR1 as LNHDA and CDR2 as SQIVND (reference sequence). CDR3 size: 11 residues. Investigators profiled TCR beta VDJ and CDR3 from genomic DNA template. TCRdb processed the reads anew with MiXCR; each CDR3 protein has one entry. Of around 200,000 distinct CDR3 sequences detected, 40% to 55% appear once; the ten largest clones hold 9.7%.

This clonotype originated in a human donor with aplastic anemia. This sequence joins TRBV19 and TRBJ1-1; no definite D call. Source material: sorted CD4+, CD8+, or CD8+CD57+ T cells (not recorded which) from PBMCs. As DNA, the CDR3 is TGTGCCAGTAGTCTTGGAGCTGAAGCTTTCTTT. Translation: CASSLGAEAFF.